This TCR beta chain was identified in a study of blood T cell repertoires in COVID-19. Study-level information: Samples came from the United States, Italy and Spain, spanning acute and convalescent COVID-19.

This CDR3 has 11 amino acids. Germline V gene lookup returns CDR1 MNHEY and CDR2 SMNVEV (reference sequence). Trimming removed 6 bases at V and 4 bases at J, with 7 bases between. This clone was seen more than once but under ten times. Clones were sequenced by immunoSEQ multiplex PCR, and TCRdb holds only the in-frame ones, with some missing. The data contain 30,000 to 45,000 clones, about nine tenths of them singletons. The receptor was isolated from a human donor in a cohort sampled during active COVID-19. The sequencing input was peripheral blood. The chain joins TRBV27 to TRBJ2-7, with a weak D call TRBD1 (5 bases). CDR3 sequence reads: CASRDRYEQYF. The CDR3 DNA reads TGTGCCAGCAGAGACAGATACGAGCAGTACTTC.